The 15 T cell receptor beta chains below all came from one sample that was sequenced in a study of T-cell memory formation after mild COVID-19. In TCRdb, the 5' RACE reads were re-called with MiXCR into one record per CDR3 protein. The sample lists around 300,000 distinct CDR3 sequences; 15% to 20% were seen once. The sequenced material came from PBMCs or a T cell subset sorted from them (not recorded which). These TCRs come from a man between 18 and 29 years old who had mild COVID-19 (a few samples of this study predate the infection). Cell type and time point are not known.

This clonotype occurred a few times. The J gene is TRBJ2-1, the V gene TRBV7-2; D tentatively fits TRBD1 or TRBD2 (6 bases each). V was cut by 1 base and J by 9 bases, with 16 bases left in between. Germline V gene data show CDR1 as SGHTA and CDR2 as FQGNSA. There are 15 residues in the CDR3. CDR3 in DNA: TGTGCCAGCAGCTTAGATCCGGGGGCTATAATTGAGCAGTTCTTC. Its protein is CASSLDPGAIIEQFF.

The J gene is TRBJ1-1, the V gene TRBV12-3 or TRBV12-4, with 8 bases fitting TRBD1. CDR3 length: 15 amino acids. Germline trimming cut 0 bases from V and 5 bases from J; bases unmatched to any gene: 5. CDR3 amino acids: CASSLAPGGGTEAFF. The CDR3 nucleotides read TGTGCCAGCAGTTTAGCGCCAGGGGGCGGGACTGAAGCTTTCTTT.

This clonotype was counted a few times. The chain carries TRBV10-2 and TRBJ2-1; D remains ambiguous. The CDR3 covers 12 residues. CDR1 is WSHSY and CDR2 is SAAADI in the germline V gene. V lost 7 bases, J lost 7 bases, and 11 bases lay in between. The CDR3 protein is CASTGPENEQFF. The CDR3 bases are TGCGCCAGCACCGGGCCCGAAAATGAGCAGTTCTTC.

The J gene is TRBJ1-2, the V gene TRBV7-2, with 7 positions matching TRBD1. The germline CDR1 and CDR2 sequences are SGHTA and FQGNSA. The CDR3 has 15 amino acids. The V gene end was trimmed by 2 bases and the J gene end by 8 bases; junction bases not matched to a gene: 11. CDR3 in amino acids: CASSLRRQGEDGYTF. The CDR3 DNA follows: TGTGCCAGCAGCTTAAGGCGACAGGGCGAGGACGGCTACACCTTC.

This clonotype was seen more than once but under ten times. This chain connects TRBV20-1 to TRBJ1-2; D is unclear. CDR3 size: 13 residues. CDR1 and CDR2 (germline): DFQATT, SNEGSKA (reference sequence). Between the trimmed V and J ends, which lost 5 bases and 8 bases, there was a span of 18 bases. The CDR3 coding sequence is TGCAGTGCTCCCCCCCAGGTCGGGAGCGGCTACACCTTC. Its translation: CSAPPQVGSGYTF.

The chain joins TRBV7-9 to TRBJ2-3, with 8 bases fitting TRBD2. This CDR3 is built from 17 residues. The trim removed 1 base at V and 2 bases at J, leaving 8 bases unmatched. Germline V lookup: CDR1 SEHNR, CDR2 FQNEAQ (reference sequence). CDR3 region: CASSLVSLAGLTDTQYF. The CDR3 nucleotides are TGTGCCAGCAGCTTAGTGAGTCTAGCGGGCCTCACAGATACGCAGTATTTT.

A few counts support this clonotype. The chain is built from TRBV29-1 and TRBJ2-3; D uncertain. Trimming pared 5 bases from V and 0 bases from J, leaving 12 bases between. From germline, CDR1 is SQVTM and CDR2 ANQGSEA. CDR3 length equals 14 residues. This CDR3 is CSVSLLGSTDTQYF. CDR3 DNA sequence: TGCAGCGTTTCCTTACTGGGAAGCACAGATACGCAGTATTTT.

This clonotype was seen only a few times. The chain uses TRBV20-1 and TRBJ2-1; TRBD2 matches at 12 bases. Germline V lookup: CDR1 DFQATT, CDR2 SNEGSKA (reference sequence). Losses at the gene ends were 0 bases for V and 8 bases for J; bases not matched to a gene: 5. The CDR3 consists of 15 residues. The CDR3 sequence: CSARDLAGGLYEQFF. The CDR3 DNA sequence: TGCAGTGCTAGAGACCTAGCGGGGGGGCTTTATGAGCAGTTCTTC.

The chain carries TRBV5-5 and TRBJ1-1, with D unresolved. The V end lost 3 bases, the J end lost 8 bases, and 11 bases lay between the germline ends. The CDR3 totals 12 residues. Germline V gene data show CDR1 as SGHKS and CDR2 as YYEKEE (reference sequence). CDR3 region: CASSSEKGEAFF. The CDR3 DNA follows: TGTGCCAGCAGCTCGGAAAAGGGAGAAGCTTTCTTT.

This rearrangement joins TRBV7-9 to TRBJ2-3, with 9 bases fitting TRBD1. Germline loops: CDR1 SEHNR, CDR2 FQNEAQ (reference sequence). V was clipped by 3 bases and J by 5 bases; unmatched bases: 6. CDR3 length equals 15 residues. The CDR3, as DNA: TGTGCCAGCAGCTTTCTCCCGGGACAGGGAGATACGCAGTATTTT. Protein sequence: CASSFLPGQGDTQYF.

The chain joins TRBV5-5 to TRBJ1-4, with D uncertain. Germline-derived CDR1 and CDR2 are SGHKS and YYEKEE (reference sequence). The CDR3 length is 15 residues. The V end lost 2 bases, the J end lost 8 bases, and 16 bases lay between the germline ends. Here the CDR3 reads CASSLFPLREEKLFF. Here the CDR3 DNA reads TGTGCCAGCAGCTTATTCCCCTTGAGGGAGGAAAAACTGTTTTTT.

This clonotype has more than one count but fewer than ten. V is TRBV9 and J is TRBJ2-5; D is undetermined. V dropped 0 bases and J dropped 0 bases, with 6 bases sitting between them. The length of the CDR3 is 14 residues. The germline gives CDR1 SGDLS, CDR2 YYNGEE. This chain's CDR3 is CASSVGVDQETQYF. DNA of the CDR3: TGTGCCAGCAGCGTAGGCGTGGACCAAGAGACCCAGTACTTC.

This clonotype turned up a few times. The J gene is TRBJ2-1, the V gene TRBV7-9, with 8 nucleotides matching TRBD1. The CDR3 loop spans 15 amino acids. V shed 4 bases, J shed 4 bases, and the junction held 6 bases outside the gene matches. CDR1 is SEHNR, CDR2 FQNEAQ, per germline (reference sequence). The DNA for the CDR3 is TGTGCCAGCAGCTCAGGACAGGGAGGATACAATGAGCAGTTCTTC. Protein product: CASSSGQGGYNEQFF.

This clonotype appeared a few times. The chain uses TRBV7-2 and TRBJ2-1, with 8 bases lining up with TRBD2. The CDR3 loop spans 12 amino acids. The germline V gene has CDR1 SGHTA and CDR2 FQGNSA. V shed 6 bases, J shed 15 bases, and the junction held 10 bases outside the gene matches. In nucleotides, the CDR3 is TGTGCCAGCAGTGGGAGAGCGGGGGAGGTGTTCTTC. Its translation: CASSGRAGEVFF.

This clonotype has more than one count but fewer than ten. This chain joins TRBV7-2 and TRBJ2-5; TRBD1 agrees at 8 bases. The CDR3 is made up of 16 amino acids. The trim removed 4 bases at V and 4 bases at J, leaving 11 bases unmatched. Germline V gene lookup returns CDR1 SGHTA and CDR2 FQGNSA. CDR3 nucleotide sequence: TGTGCCAGCAGCTCGAGGACAGGGCGCGCGGGAGAGACCCAGTACTTC. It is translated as CASSSRTGRAGETQYF. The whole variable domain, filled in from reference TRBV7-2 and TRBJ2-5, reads GAGVSQSPSNKVTEKGKDVELRCDPISGHTALYWYRQSLGQGLEFLIYFQGNSAPDKSGLPSDRFSAERTGGSVSTLTIQRTQQEDSAVYLCASSSRTGRAGETQYFGPGTRLLVL.